Presented here are 4 T cell receptor beta chains from one specimen sequenced in a study of blood T cell repertoires in COVID-19. Sequencing was performed with immunoSEQ multiplex PCR; in TCRdb, only in-frame clones are kept and a portion is missing. The repertoire holds approximately 250,000 clones, with 88% as singletons. Material: peripheral blood. These receptors were obtained from a woman in her 70s with COVID-19, enrolled during active disease.

The genes are TRBV5-4 and TRBJ1-1; D is possibly TRBD1 (5 bases). V was clipped by 2 bases and J by 6 bases, with 14 bases between them. The CDR3 consists of 14 residues. Looked up from germline, CDR1 is SGHNT and CDR2 is YYREEE (reference sequence). The CDR3 DNA is TGTGCCAGCAGCTTAGGCATTTGGGGGGCTGAAGCTTTCTTT. This gives the protein CASSLGIWGAEAFF.

The chain combines TRBV7-2 with TRBJ2-1, with D possibly matching TRBD2 (7 bases). CDR1 is SGHTA and CDR2 is FQGNSA in the germline V gene. This CDR3 is built from 13 residues. V was trimmed by 4 bases and J by 9 bases, leaving 13 bases between them. CDR3 nucleotide sequence: TGTGCCAGCAGCTCCGCGGGGGCCCGTGAGCAGTTCTTC. It translates to CASSSAGAREQFF.

The chain couples TRBV7-3 to TRBJ2-1; possibly TRBD2 for D (6 bases). The germline V and J ends were trimmed by 5 bases and 0 bases, with 14 bases remaining between them. Germline V lookup: CDR1 SGHTA, CDR2 FQGTGA. This CDR3 contains 16 residues. The CDR3 region is CASSKRAGSSYNEQFF. The CDR3 bases are TGTGCCAGCAGCAAAAGAGCGGGTAGCTCCTACAATGAGCAGTTCTTC.

The rearrangement uses TRBV6-4 and TRBJ2-3; possible D gene TRBD1, 5 bases. This CDR3 contains 15 residues. Germline CDR1 is MRHNA and CDR2 is SNTAGT. Trimming removed 2 bases from V and 2 bases from J, with 11 bases in between. The CDR3 DNA reads as TGTGCCAGCAGTGACCAGGGTTCGAACACAGATACGCAGTATTTT. Translated, it gives CASSDQGSNTDTQYF.